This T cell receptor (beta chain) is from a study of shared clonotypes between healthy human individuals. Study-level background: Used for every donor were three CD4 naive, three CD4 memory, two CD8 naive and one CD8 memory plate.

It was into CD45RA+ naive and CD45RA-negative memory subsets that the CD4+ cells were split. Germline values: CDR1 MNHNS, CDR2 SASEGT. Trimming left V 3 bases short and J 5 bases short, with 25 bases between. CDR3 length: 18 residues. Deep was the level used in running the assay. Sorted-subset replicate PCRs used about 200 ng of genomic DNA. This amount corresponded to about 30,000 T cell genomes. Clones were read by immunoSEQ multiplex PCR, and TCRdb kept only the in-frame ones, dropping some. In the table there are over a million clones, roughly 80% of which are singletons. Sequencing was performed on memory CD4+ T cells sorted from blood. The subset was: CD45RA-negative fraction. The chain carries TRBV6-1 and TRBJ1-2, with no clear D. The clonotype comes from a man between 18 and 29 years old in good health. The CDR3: CASSESVSGNPPTYGYTF. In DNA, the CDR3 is TGTGCCAGCAGTGAGAGTGTGTCGGGTAACCCCCCCACATATGGCTACACCTTC.